This TCR beta chain stems from a study of long-term antiretroviral therapy in people with HIV. Remarks on this clone: Its matching antigen is unknown.

A v3.0 immunoSEQ assay was performed at survey level. The repertoire was sequenced with immunoSEQ multiplex PCR; TCRdb's copy has only in-frame clones and lacks some. The sample includes 26,000 or so clones, over 80% of them seen just once. General study points: Clones that expanded before ART (that is, prior to treatment) dominated the repertoire at all time points.

The TCR originated in a man aged 18 to 35 with HIV. This material consisted of unsorted PBMCs, taken 0.8 years before starting antiretroviral therapy.

The CDR3 loop reads CASSATVPSGNTIYF. The CDR3 DNA sequence: TGTGCCAGCAGTGCGACAGTTCCCTCTGGAAACACCATATATTTT. V usage is TRBV25-1 and J usage is TRBJ1-3; a weak D match, TRBD1 (5 bases). The CDR3 length is 15 residues. Trimming stripped 4 bases from V and 0 bases from J, with 10 bases between. Germline values: CDR1 MGHDK, CDR2 SYGVNS.